This is a list of T cell receptor beta chains from one sample in a study of metastatic and nonmetastatic thyroid tumors. TCRdb re-called the PCR reads with MiXCR. This sample has just over 20,000 clones; around a sixth occur once, and the top ten carry over 15%. Sequenced input: blood. All receptors derive from a female donor with papillary thyroid cancer or a benign thyroid nodule (not recorded which). Some clones in this sample may be carry-over from other donors' samples. Each CDR3 is given with its conserved first and last residue. Each record gives: D gene, V gene, clone size, J gene, CDR3 DNA, CDR3 protein. The D gene is left open where the match is weak. Rows may omit the clone size; those that give it use once, few, many or a size class.

D gene: TRBD2
V gene: TRBV11-2
clone size: NA
J gene: TRBJ2-1
CDR3 DNA: TGTGCCAGCAGCTTAGGGACTAGCGGGAGAGGAGCCTACAATGAGCAGTTCTTC
CDR3 protein: CASSLGTSGRGAYNEQFF

D gene: NA
V gene: TRBV6-2/TRBV6-3
clone size: medium-sized
J gene: TRBJ1-6
CDR3 DNA: TGTGCCAGCAGTTACTCCACCAGAAATTCACCCCTCCACTTT
CDR3 protein: CASSYSTRNSPLHF

D gene: NA
V gene: TRBV7-9
clone size: many
J gene: TRBJ1-6
CDR3 DNA: TGTGCCAGCAGCAATGACGCTCATTCACCCCTCCACTTT
CDR3 protein: CASSNDAHSPLHF

D gene: TRBD1
V gene: TRBV20-1
clone size: few
J gene: TRBJ2-6
CDR3 DNA: TGCAGTGCTAGAGCCCCGGGACAGGCCTTCTCTGGGGCCAACGTCCTGACTTTC
CDR3 protein: CSARAPGQAFSGANVLTF

D gene: NA
V gene: TRBV3-1
clone size: many
J gene: TRBJ2-7
CDR3 DNA: TGTGCCAGCAGCCAAGCGCTCTACGAGCAGTACTTC
CDR3 protein: CASSQALYEQYF

D gene: TRBD2
V gene: TRBV5-1
clone size: NA
J gene: TRBJ2-1
CDR3 DNA: TGCGCCAGCATCTCTTCCCTAGCGGGAGGGGTAGTCAATGAGCAGTTCTTC
CDR3 protein: CASISSLAGGVVNEQFF

D gene: NA
V gene: TRBV7-2
clone size: many
J gene: TRBJ2-1
CDR3 DNA: TGTGCCAGCAGCGGGCTAGGTTCCCTTGAGCAGTTCTTC
CDR3 protein: CASSGLGSLEQFF

D gene: NA
V gene: TRBV9
clone size: NA
J gene: TRBJ1-5
CDR3 DNA: TGTGCCAGCAGCCGCGGTTTGTCTCAGCCCCAGCATTTT
CDR3 protein: CASSRGLSQPQHF

D gene: TRBD1
V gene: TRBV20-1
clone size: many
J gene: TRBJ1-2
CDR3 DNA: TGCAGTGCAATAAAATTGGGACAGCTAGATGGCTACACCTTC
CDR3 protein: CSAIKLGQLDGYTF

D gene: NA
V gene: TRBV2
clone size: many
J gene: TRBJ2-1
CDR3 DNA: TGTGCCAGCAGTGGTATAGGGGGTCAGTTCTTC
CDR3 protein: CASSGIGGQFF

D gene: TRBD1
V gene: TRBV20-1
clone size: many
J gene: TRBJ2-7
CDR3 DNA: TGCAGTGCCGGGACAGGGGGCGGCTACGAGCAGTACTTC
CDR3 protein: CSAGTGGGYEQYF

D gene: TRBD1
V gene: TRBV4-3
clone size: NA
J gene: TRBJ2-1
CDR3 DNA: TGCGCCAGCAGCCAAACCTACGGACAGGGTGGGTACAATGAGCAGTTCTTC
CDR3 protein: CASSQTYGQGGYNEQFF

D gene: NA
V gene: TRBV6-1
clone size: medium-sized
J gene: TRBJ2-1
CDR3 DNA: TGTGCCAGCAGCACTAGAATGGAGCCAAGTGAGCAGTTCTTC
CDR3 protein: CASSTRMEPSEQFF

D gene: NA
V gene: TRBV9
clone size: many
J gene: TRBJ1-1
CDR3 DNA: TGTGCCAGCAGCGTACTAGAGGGCACTGAAGCTTTCTTT
CDR3 protein: CASSVLEGTEAFF

D gene: NA
V gene: TRBV6-2/TRBV6-3
clone size: NA
J gene: TRBJ2-7
CDR3 DNA: TGTGCCAGCAGTTCGGGGTATTTAGAGCAGTACTTC
CDR3 protein: CASSSGYLEQYF

D gene: TRBD2
V gene: TRBV15
clone size: many
J gene: TRBJ2-1
CDR3 DNA: TGTGCCACCAGCAGAGGGACTAGCGGGAGTTTAGTCTACAATGAGCAGTTCTTC
CDR3 protein: CATSRGTSGSLVYNEQFF

D gene: TRBD1
V gene: TRBV6-2/TRBV6-3
clone size: once
J gene: TRBJ2-7
CDR3 DNA: TGTGCCAGCAGTTACTCTCGGGGCCGGGGTCTGCATCTCGGACAGGCCTACGAGCAGTACTTC
CDR3 protein: CASSYSRGRGLHLGQAYEQYF

D gene: TRBD2
V gene: TRBV7-8
clone size: many
J gene: TRBJ2-1
CDR3 DNA: TGTGCCAGCAGCCTCGGACTAGCCCCCAATGAGCAGTTCTTC
CDR3 protein: CASSLGLAPNEQFF

D gene: NA
V gene: TRBV5-1
clone size: many
J gene: TRBJ2-2
CDR3 DNA: TGCGCCAGCAGCGAAACCGGGACAAAGAACACCGGGGAGCTGTTTTTT
CDR3 protein: CASSETGTKNTGELFF

D gene: NA
V gene: TRBV6-1
clone size: medium-sized
J gene: TRBJ2-7
CDR3 DNA: TGTGCCAGCAGTCAAGGACAGATATACGAGCAGTACTTC
CDR3 protein: CASSQGQIYEQYF

D gene: TRBD1
V gene: TRBV7-9
clone size: many
J gene: TRBJ1-1
CDR3 DNA: TGTGCCAGCAGCTTCGATCAGGGGGCTACTGAAGCTTTCTTT
CDR3 protein: CASSFDQGATEAFF

D gene: NA
V gene: TRBV28
clone size: NA
J gene: TRBJ1-2
CDR3 DNA: TGTGCCAGCAGGGACGGGGTCTCATCTTATGGCTACACCTTC
CDR3 protein: CASRDGVSSYGYTF

D gene: NA
V gene: TRBV5-5
clone size: many
J gene: TRBJ1-3
CDR3 DNA: TGTGCCAGCAGCCTTGTGGGATCGGCTGGAAACACCATATATTTT
CDR3 protein: CASSLVGSAGNTIYF

D gene: NA
V gene: TRBV6-2/TRBV6-3
clone size: medium-sized
J gene: TRBJ2-7
CDR3 DNA: TGTGCCAGCAGTTACGCCGATATCCTCTACGAGCAGTACTTC
CDR3 protein: CASSYADILYEQYF

D gene: TRBD1
V gene: TRBV5-1
clone size: many
J gene: TRBJ1-1
CDR3 DNA: TGCGCCAGCAGCTTAGGGACAGTAACTCGGGAGAACACTGAAGCTTTCTTT
CDR3 protein: CASSLGTVTRENTEAFF

D gene: NA
V gene: TRBV5-6
clone size: few
J gene: TRBJ2-7
CDR3 DNA: TGTGCCAGCAGCATCGGGACGCGGACCGCCTACGAGCAGTACTTC
CDR3 protein: CASSIGTRTAYEQYF

D gene: TRBD2
V gene: TRBV12-3/TRBV12-4
clone size: many
J gene: TRBJ2-3
CDR3 DNA: TGTGCCAGCAGTGCCCAAACACTAGCGGGGGGGGACGGGAGACAGTATTTT
CDR3 protein: CASSAQTLAGGDGRQYF

D gene: NA
V gene: TRBV6-1
clone size: many
J gene: TRBJ1-1
CDR3 DNA: TGTGCCAGCAGTGAGGATGATGGGTTTGGGAACACTGAAGCTTTCTTT
CDR3 protein: CASSEDDGFGNTEAFF

D gene: NA
V gene: TRBV28
clone size: many
J gene: TRBJ2-6
CDR3 DNA: TGTGCCAGCAGAAACTCTGGGGCCAACGTCCTGACTTTC
CDR3 protein: CASRNSGANVLTF

D gene: NA
V gene: TRBV28
clone size: NA
J gene: TRBJ1-1
CDR3 DNA: TGTGCCAGCAGTCAACACAGAATGAACACTGAAGCTTTCTTT
CDR3 protein: CASSQHRMNTEAFF

D gene: TRBD2
V gene: TRBV5-1
clone size: many
J gene: TRBJ2-2
CDR3 DNA: TGCGCCAGCAGTCCACTAGCGGGGGCCAACACCGGGGAGCTGTTTTTT
CDR3 protein: CASSPLAGANTGELFF